The 22 T cell receptor beta chains presented below share a single source sample, sequenced in a study of shared clonotypes between healthy human individuals. Here immunoSEQ multiplex PCR was the method, and the copy in TCRdb shows in-frame clones only, minus some. The table lists 2,500,000 or so clones, around 90% of them singletons. Source material: naive CD4+ T cells from PBMCs. The subset was: CD45RA+ positively selected. Receptors originate from a man aged 18 to 29 in good health. Some clones in this sample may be carry-over from other donors' samples.

The chain employs TRBV5-1 and TRBJ1-2; D is unclear. Germline-derived CDR1 and CDR2 are SGHRS and YFSETQ. V dropped 4 bases and J dropped 6 bases, with 19 bases sitting between them. This CDR3 region has 15 residues. The CDR3 bases are TGCGCCAGCAGCCAAAGTAAGGTGTCAGAGGATGGCTACACCTTC. Translation gives CASSQSKVSEDGYTF.

In its sample, this clone was seen once. The gene calls are TRBV25-1 and TRBJ2-3; 10 nucleotides align to TRBD2. The CDR3 runs 16 residues. Germline lookup yields CDR1 MGHDK and CDR2 SYGVNS. V gave up 4 bases and J gave up 0 bases; unmatched junction bases: 4. The CDR3 region is CASSGGLARSTDTQYF. CDR3 DNA: TGTGCCAGCAGTGGGGGACTAGCGAGGAGCACAGATACGCAGTATTTT.

This chain's CDR3 is CASSLVTSGNYEQYF. CDR3 DNA: TGTGCCAGCAGCTTAGTGACTAGCGGGAACTACGAGCAGTACTTC. The chain uses TRBV11-2 and TRBJ2-7, with 11 nucleotides matching TRBD2. Germline lookup yields CDR1 SGHAT and CDR2 FQNNGV. The CDR3 is made up of 15 amino acids. J lost 3 bases, V lost 1 base, and 2 bases had no gene match.

The chain carries TRBV30 and TRBJ2-2; D unclear. Germline CDR1 is GTSNPN and CDR2 is SVGIG (reference sequence). V was pared by 2 bases and J by 0 bases, with 10 bases between. This CDR3 has 15 amino acids. CDR3 protein: CAWSPLGPNTGELFF. CDR3 DNA: TGTGCCTGGAGTCCCCTTGGGCCGAACACCGGGGAGCTGTTTTTT.

With regard to this clone: Other nucleotide sequences in the sample specify the same CDR3. V usage is TRBV29-1 and J usage is TRBJ2-7; the D gene is possibly TRBD1 (6 bases). V lost 6 bases, J lost 1 base, and 10 bases lay in between. CDR3 size: 12 residues. Germline V gene lookup returns CDR1 SQVTM and CDR2 ANQGSEA. CDR3 sequence: CSVGTLSYEQYF. The CDR3 DNA follows: TGCAGCGTAGGGACACTATCCTACGAGCAGTACTTC.

As regards this clone: At the DNA level, this CDR3 is encoded by other sequences in the same sample as well. The V and J genes are TRBV6-1 and TRBJ2-7, with TRBD2 matching 12 bases. The CDR3 has 16 residues. The ends lost 1 base at V and 4 bases at J; junction bases unmatched: 5. Germline CDR1 and CDR2: MNHNS and SASEGT. In DNA, the CDR3 is TGTGCCAGCAGTGAAGGGACTAGCGGGATAGTTTACGAGCAGTACTTC. It encodes CASSEGTSGIVYEQYF.

The J gene is TRBJ2-5, the V gene TRBV28, with 8 bases that match TRBD1. CDR1 MDHEN and CDR2 SYDVKM come from the germline V gene. The CDR3 runs 15 residues. V trimming: 3 bases; J trimming: 1 base; junction bases outside the gene matches: 4. The CDR3 nucleotides are TGTGCCAGCAGTTTTCAGGGGGCCCTCCAAGAGACCCAGTACTTC. Translating it yields CASSFQGALQETQYF.

V usage is TRBV11-2 and J usage is TRBJ2-4, with a weak D call TRBD2 (6 bases). Germline values: CDR1 SGHAT, CDR2 FQNNGV. This CDR3 is built from 15 residues. With 0 bases removed from V and 1 base from J, the gap between germline ends came to 7 bases. The CDR3 reads CASSLDAGAKNIQYF. In nucleotides, the CDR3 is TGTGCCAGCAGCTTAGATGCGGGGGCCAAAAACATTCAGTACTTC.

V usage is TRBV6-1 and J usage is TRBJ2-1; 8 positions agree with TRBD1. Trimming cost V 5 bases and J 9 bases; bases outside gene matches: 6. Per germline, CDR1 MNHNS and CDR2 SASEGT. The CDR3 sequence is 13 residues long. CDR3 nucleotides: TGTGCCAGCAGTTCACACGGACAGGGTGAGCAGTTCTTC. It yields the protein CASSSHGQGEQFF.

The chain combines TRBV7-2 with TRBJ1-1; D is unresolved. V was pared by 5 bases and J by 2 bases, with 9 bases between. Per the germline V gene, CDR1 is SGHTA and CDR2 is FQGNSA. CDR3 length equals 13 residues. This chain's CDR3 is CASSQELNTEAFF. The CDR3 DNA sequence: TGTGCCAGCAGCCAAGAACTTAACACTGAAGCTTTCTTT.

V usage is TRBV28 and J usage is TRBJ2-7; the D call may be TRBD1 or TRBD2 (6 bases each). Trimming took off 8 bases at V and 1 base at J, with 15 bases between the two ends. Germline V gives CDR1 MDHEN, CDR2 SYDVKM. This CDR3 is built from 14 residues. The CDR3 loop is CASVGGVPSYEQYF. The CDR3 DNA sequence: TGTGCCAGCGTGGGGGGCGTCCCGTCCTACGAGCAGTACTTC. Combining the CDR3 with reference TRBV28 and TRBJ2-7 gives the whole variable domain DVKVTQSSRYLVKRTGEKVFLECVQDMDHENMFWYRQDPGLGLRLIYFSYDVKMKEKGDIPEGYSVSREKKERFSLILESASTNQTSMYLCASVGGVPSYEQYFGPGTRLTVT.

This clone was observed a single time. The rearrangement joins TRBV2 to TRBJ2-2, with D perhaps assigned TRBD1 or TRBD2 (5 bases each). The CDR3 runs to 15 residues. V lost 4 bases and J lost 6, with 15 bases in between. The germline CDR1 and CDR2 sequences are SNHLY and FYNNEI. The CDR3 nucleotides read TGTGCCAGCAGTGCCCCAGCCGGGGCAGCCGGGGAGCTGTTTTTT. Translating it yields CASSAPAGAAGELFF.

This clone is a singleton in its sample. Other DNA sequences of this sample code for an identical CDR3. The rearrangement uses TRBV5-1 and TRBJ1-1; no clear D gene. The V and J ends lost 3 bases and 0 bases respectively, with 6 bases between them. The CDR3 has 13 amino acids. The germline CDR1 and CDR2 sequences are SGHRS and YFSETQ. The CDR3 loop is CASSSTVNTEAFF. The CDR3 nucleotides are TGCGCCAGCAGCTCCACGGTGAACACTGAAGCTTTCTTT.

Details on this clone: Different DNA sequences within this sample yield the same CDR3. The CDR3 sequence: CASSDGTSTDTQYF. The CDR3 DNA reads TGCGCCAGCAGCGACGGGACTAGCACAGATACGCAGTATTTT. This sequence joins TRBV10-1 and TRBJ2-3, with D maybe TRBD2 (6 bases). CDR1 is WNHNN and CDR2 is SYGVQD in the germline V gene (reference sequence). There are 14 residues in the CDR3. Trimming took off 6 bases at V and 0 bases at J, with 10 bases between the two ends.

The chain links TRBV7-3 to TRBJ2-1; 10 bases fit TRBD2. Germline-derived CDR1 and CDR2 are SGHTA and FQGTGA. V lost 4 bases to trimming and J lost 4 bases; unmatched junction nucleotides: 7. The CDR3 consists of 16 residues. The CDR3 sequence is CASSSVGLADYNEQFF. CDR3 sequence (DNA): TGTGCCAGCAGCTCGGTTGGACTAGCGGATTACAATGAGCAGTTCTTC.

The rearrangement joins TRBV2 to TRBJ2-6, with D unresolved. The CDR3 consists of 17 residues. In germline, CDR1 is SNHLY, CDR2 FYNNEI. Trimming took off 2 bases at V and 3 bases at J, with 14 bases between the two ends. The CDR3 DNA reads TGTGCCAGCAGTGAAACGATAGTAGGTATTGGGGCCAACGTCCTGACTTTC. It yields the protein CASSETIVGIGANVLTF.

This chain links TRBV11-2 with TRBJ2-1; 7 positions agree with TRBD2. CDR3 length: 16 amino acids. Germline V gene data show CDR1 as SGHAT and CDR2 as FQNNGV. V dropped 1 base and J dropped 3; count of bases not matched to a gene: 6. CDR3 region: CASSLAWEGRYNEQFF. The CDR3 DNA follows: TGTGCCAGCAGCTTAGCATGGGAGGGCCGCTACAATGAGCAGTTCTTC.

The genes are TRBV6-6 and TRBJ2-3; no clear D gene. The CDR3 has 15 amino acids. In germline, CDR1 is MNHNY, CDR2 SVGAGI (reference sequence). V lost 0 bases, J lost 3 bases, and 10 bases lay in between. The CDR3 bases are TGTGCCAGCAGTTACTCCTCTACTCAGACAGATACGCAGTATTTT. Translated: CASSYSSTQTDTQYF.

Worth noting for this clone: Different DNA sequences within this sample yield the same CDR3. The gene calls are TRBV7-3 and TRBJ2-3; unclear D gene. Germline loops: CDR1 SGHTA, CDR2 FQGTGA. V gave up 5 bases and J gave up 1 base, with 7 bases separating them. CDR3 length: 13 residues. CDR3 in amino acids: CASSPTRTDTQYF. Written as DNA, the CDR3 is TGTGCCAGCAGCCCCACGCGCACAGATACGCAGTATTTT.

This chain uses TRBV5-4 with TRBJ2-5, with 14 bases lining up with TRBD2. The CDR3 runs 16 residues. Germline trimming cut 5 bases from V and 4 bases from J; bases unmatched to any gene: 7. Germline assignment: CDR1 SGHNT and CDR2 YYREEE (reference sequence). The CDR3 DNA reads TGTGCCAGCAGGGTGACTAGCGGGAGGGGGGGAGAGACCCAGTACTTC. This sequence encodes CASRVTSGRGGETQYF.

This chain joins TRBV7-6 and TRBJ2-7; D is ambiguous. CDR3 length equals 14 residues. V was pared by 5 bases and J by 6 bases, with 17 bases between. The germline V gene encodes CDR1 SGHVS and CDR2 FNYEAQ. CDR3 sequence: CASSLQRSAGEQYF. The CDR3 DNA reads as TGTGCCAGCAGCCTCCAAAGGTCTGCTGGCGAGCAGTACTTC. Full variable domain (outside the CDR3, taken from reference TRBV7-6 and TRBJ2-7): GAGVSQSPRYKVTKRGQDVALRCDPISGHVSLYWYRQALGQGPEFLTYFNYEAQQDKSGLPNDRFSAERPEGSISTLTIQRTEQRDSAMYRCASSLQRSAGEQYFGPGTRLTVT.

The V gene is TRBV5-1, the J gene TRBJ2-7; D might be TRBD1 (6 bases). Germline V gene sequence: CDR1 SGHRS, CDR2 YFSETQ. The CDR3 consists of 15 residues. V gave up 4 bases and J gave up 3 bases, with 17 bases separating them. The CDR3 loop is CASSPGDGDYYEQYF. Here the CDR3 DNA reads TGCGCCAGCAGCCCAGGGGACGGCGACTACTACGAGCAGTACTTC. The whole variable domain, remainder taken from reference TRBV5-1 and TRBJ2-7, is KAGVTQTPRYLIKTRGQQVTLSCSPISGHRSVSWYQQTPGQGLQFLFEYFSETQRNKGNFPGRFSGRQFSNSRSEMNVSTLELGDSALYLCASSPGDGDYYEQYFGPGTRLTVT.